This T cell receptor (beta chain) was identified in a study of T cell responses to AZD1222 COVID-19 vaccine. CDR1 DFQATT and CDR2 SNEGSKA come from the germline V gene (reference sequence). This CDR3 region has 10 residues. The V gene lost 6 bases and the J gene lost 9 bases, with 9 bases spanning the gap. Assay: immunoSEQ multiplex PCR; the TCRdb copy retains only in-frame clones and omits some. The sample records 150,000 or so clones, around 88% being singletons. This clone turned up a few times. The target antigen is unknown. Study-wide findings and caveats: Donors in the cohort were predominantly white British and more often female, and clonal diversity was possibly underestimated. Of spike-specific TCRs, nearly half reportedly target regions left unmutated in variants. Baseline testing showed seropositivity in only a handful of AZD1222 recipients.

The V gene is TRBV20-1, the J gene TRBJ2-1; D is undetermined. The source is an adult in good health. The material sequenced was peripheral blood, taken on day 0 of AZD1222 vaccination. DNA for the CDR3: TGCAGTGCCAGTAATATTGAGCAGTTCTTC. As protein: CSASNIEQFF.